The rows below give T cell receptor beta chains drawn from one sample of a study of cytomegalovirus exposure and HLA in healthy donors. Profiling relied on immunoSEQ multiplex PCR, and the TCRdb table lists in-frame clones only, not all of them. The data hold about 150,000 clones, with 63% observed a single time. What was sequenced was PBMCs. Receptors were obtained from a woman aged 55-70 years in good health and CMV-seropositive. CDR3s include the opening cysteine and the closing phenylalanine or tryptophan. Each record gives: D gene, J gene, V gene, clone size, CDR3 DNA, CDR3 protein. A D gene is named only where the DNA matches it firmly. The size entry is marked missing in some rows and otherwise reads once, few, many or a size class.

D: TRBD1; J: TRBJ2-5; V: TRBV9; size: .; DNA: TGTGCCAGCAGCGGCGGTAGGACAGGGGGAGGACACCAAGAGACCCAGTACTTC; CDR3: CASSGGRTGGGHQETQYF
D: TRBD2; J: TRBJ2-1; V: TRBV5-1; size: .; DNA: TGCGCCAGCAGCATCGGGACTAGCGGCAATGAGCAGTTCTTC; CDR3: CASSIGTSGNEQFF
D: .; J: TRBJ2-1; V: TRBV11-2; size: .; DNA: TGTGCCAGCAGCTTAGGTGGTAGCGCCACCTCCTACAATGAGCAGTTCTTC; CDR3: CASSLGGSATSYNEQFF
D: .; J: TRBJ1-1; V: TRBV5-4; size: .; DNA: TGTGCCAGCAGCGTGACAGCGCACACTGAAGCTTTCTTT; CDR3: CASSVTAHTEAFF
D: .; J: TRBJ2-1; V: TRBV19; size: .; DNA: TGTGCCAGTAGTATAGACCATATAGCGGACTCCTACAATGAGCAGTTCTTC; CDR3: CASSIDHIADSYNEQFF
D: .; J: TRBJ2-3; V: TRBV21-1; size: .; DNA: TGTGCCAGCACCACGAGGACAGGGAGATATACGCAGTATTTT; CDR3: CASTTRTGRYTQYF
D: .; J: TRBJ2-7; V: TRBV2; size: .; DNA: TGTGCCAGCACCCCAGGGATAGTTCCCTCCGAGCAGTACTTC; CDR3: CASTPGIVPSEQYF
D: TRBD2; J: TRBJ2-1; V: TRBV5-1; size: .; DNA: TGCGCCAGCAGCTTAATTAGCGGGAGTTCCTACAATGAGCAGTTCTTC; CDR3: CASSLISGSSYNEQFF
D: TRBD2; J: TRBJ2-1; V: TRBV7-2; size: once; DNA: TGTGCCAGCAGCCGGACTAGCGGGGTGTACAATGAGCAGTTCTTC; CDR3: CASSRTSGVYNEQFF
D: .; J: TRBJ2-5; V: TRBV10-3; size: once; DNA: TGTGCCACCAGTGAGCAGGGTCAAGAGACCCAGTACTTC; CDR3: CATSEQGQETQYF
D: .; J: TRBJ2-5; V: TRBV7-8; size: .; DNA: TGTGCCAGCAGCCGGACGGGACTCGGAGAGACCCAGTACTTC; CDR3: CASSRTGLGETQYF
D: TRBD2; J: TRBJ2-5; V: TRBV7-9; size: .; DNA: TGTGCCAGCAGCTCGACTAGCGAGGGAGAGACCCAGTACTTC; CDR3: CASSSTSEGETQYF
D: TRBD2; J: TRBJ2-4; V: TRBV7-9; size: .; DNA: TGTGCCAGCAGCGTGAGCGGGAAATTGGAAAACATTCAGTACTTC; CDR3: CASSVSGKLENIQYF
D: .; J: TRBJ2-6; V: TRBV5-1; size: .; DNA: TGCGCCAGCAGCTTAACTACCTCCGGGGCCAACGTCCTGACTTTC; CDR3: CASSLTTSGANVLTF
D: TRBD1; J: TRBJ1-1; V: TRBV28; size: .; DNA: TGTGCCAGCAGTCCACCGACAGGGGGGAACACTGAAGCTTTCTTT; CDR3: CASSPPTGGNTEAFF
D: TRBD2; J: TRBJ2-1; V: TRBV11-3; size: .; DNA: TGTGCCAGCAGCTTAGCGGGAGGGCCCGGATTCTTC; CDR3: CASSLAGGPGFF
D: TRBD2; J: TRBJ2-7; V: TRBV7-2; size: .; DNA: TGTGCCAGCAGCTTGCGGGAGAACTACGAGCAGTACTTC; CDR3: CASSLRENYEQYF
D: TRBD1; J: TRBJ1-3; V: TRBV2; size: once; DNA: TGTGCCAGCAGTTCCAGGGGGACTGGAAACACCATATATTTT; CDR3: CASSSRGTGNTIYF
D: .; J: TRBJ1-1; V: TRBV28; size: few; DNA: TGTGCCAGCAGTTTGGGCCAGGGTCCTGAAGCTTTCTTT; CDR3: CASSLGQGPEAFF
D: TRBD1; J: TRBJ2-7; V: TRBV29-1; size: few; DNA: TGCAGCGTAGAAGGACCAGGGGGTGGCGAGCAGTACTTC; CDR3: CSVEGPGGGEQYF
D: TRBD2; J: TRBJ2-2; V: TRBV4-2; size: .; DNA: TGTGCCAGCAGCTCTACCGCGGGGGGCCGGGAGCTGTTTTTT; CDR3: CASSSTAGGRELFF
D: TRBD2; J: TRBJ2-2; V: TRBV5-6; size: .; DNA: TGTGCCAGCAGCCCCTCGGCAGGCGGGAGGGACACCGGGGAGCTGTTTTTT; CDR3: CASSPSAGGRDTGELFF
D: .; J: TRBJ1-5; V: TRBV7-3; size: .; DNA: TGTGCCAGCAGCGAGGGGGTCGGCCAGCCCCAGCATTTT; CDR3: CASSEGVGQPQHF
D: TRBD1; J: TRBJ1-1; V: TRBV7-2; size: .; DNA: TGTGCCAGCAGCTTCCACAGGGGCACTGAAGCTTTCTTT; CDR3: CASSFHRGTEAFF
D: .; J: TRBJ2-7; V: TRBV5-1; size: .; DNA: TGCGCCAGCAGCTTGGCTGAGTCCTACGAGCAGTACTTC; CDR3: CASSLAESYEQYF
D: .; J: TRBJ1-3; V: TRBV7-6; size: once; DNA: TGTGCCAGCAGCTTAGGAGGTCGCTCTGGAAACACCATATATTTT; CDR3: CASSLGGRSGNTIYF
D: TRBD1; J: TRBJ1-3; V: TRBV28; size: .; DNA: TGTGCCAGCAGTCTACAGGGGTTCTCTGGAAACACCATATATTTT; CDR3: CASSLQGFSGNTIYF
D: .; J: TRBJ1-1; V: TRBV18; size: .; DNA: TGTGCCAGCTCACCATTTATTCTTGCGGGGGGGGACACTGAAGCTTTCTTT; CDR3: CASSPFILAGGDTEAFF
D: TRBD2; J: TRBJ2-1; V: TRBV7-2; size: .; DNA: TGTGCCAGCAGCTCGATGCTAGCGGGACATTACAATGAGCAGTTCTTC; CDR3: CASSSMLAGHYNEQFF
D: .; J: TRBJ2-3; V: TRBV5-6; size: .; DNA: TGTGCCAGCACGGCTAGCGGCACAGATACGCAGTATTTT; CDR3: CASTASGTDTQYF
D: TRBD2; J: TRBJ2-3; V: TRBV5-1; size: .; DNA: TGCGCCAGCAGCATCGGACTAGCGAGAATAGAAGCAGATACGCAGTATTTT; CDR3: CASSIGLARIEADTQYF
D: .; J: TRBJ2-1; V: TRBV21-1; size: .; DNA: TGTGCCAGCAGCCCCCACCCCCACGGGAGCTCCTACAATGAGCAGTTCTTC; CDR3: CASSPHPHGSSYNEQFF
D: TRBD1; J: TRBJ1-4; V: TRBV5-1; size: .; DNA: TGCGCCAGCAGGTCCGGGACAGGAAATGAAAAACTGTTTTTT; CDR3: CASRSGTGNEKLFF
D: TRBD1; J: TRBJ2-3; V: TRBV5-1; size: .; DNA: TGCGCCAGCAGCTTGGGTCCAACCGGGACAGGGGGGACAGATACGCAGTATTTT; CDR3: CASSLGPTGTGGTDTQYF
D: .; J: TRBJ1-1; V: TRBV18; size: .; DNA: TGTGCCAGCTCACCGGTCAGGGACACTGAAGCTTTCTTT; CDR3: CASSPVRDTEAFF
D: .; J: TRBJ2-7; V: TRBV28; size: .; DNA: TGTGCCAGCAGTCTAAAAGAACGCGAGCAGTACTTC; CDR3: CASSLKEREQYF